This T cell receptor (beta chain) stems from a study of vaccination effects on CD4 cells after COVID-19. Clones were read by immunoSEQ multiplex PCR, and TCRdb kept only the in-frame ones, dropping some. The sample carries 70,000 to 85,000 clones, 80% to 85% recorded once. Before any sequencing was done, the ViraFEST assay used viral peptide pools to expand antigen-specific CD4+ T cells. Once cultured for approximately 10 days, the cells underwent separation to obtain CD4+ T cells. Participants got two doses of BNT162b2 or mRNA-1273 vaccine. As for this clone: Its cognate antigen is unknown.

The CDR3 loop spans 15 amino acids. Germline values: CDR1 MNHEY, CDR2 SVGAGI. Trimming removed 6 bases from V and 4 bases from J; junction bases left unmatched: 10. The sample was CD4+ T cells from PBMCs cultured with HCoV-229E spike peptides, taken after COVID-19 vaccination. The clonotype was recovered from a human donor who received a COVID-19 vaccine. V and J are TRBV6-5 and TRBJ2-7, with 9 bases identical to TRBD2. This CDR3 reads CASSPGSGGSYEQYV. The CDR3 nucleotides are TGTGCCAGCAGCCCCGGGAGCGGGGGGTCTTACGAGCAGTACGTC.